These 17 T cell receptor beta chains share one sample of origin, sequenced in a study of T cells in Graves' hyperthyroidism and ophthalmopathy. RNA transcripts were the template for amplifying TCR beta CDR3 regions. First-round RT-PCR targeting the TCR CDR3 was performed with the HTBI primer set. TCRdb redid the calling of the multiplex PCR reads with MiXCR, one entry per CDR3 protein. The sample includes roughly 420,000 distinct CDR3 sequences, about a sixth of them seen just once. Sequenced material: blood. These receptors were taken from a young woman with Graves' hyperthyroidism.

Remarks on this clonotype: A read error may produce the germline difference seen at one junction end. This chain joins TRBV12-3 or TRBV12-4 and TRBJ1-6; a possible D gene is TRBD1 (5 bases). The CDR3 covers 14 residues. CDR3 residues: CAGSLGQPNSPLHF. The CDR3 DNA reads TGTGCCGGCAGTTTGGGGCAGCCCAATTCACCCCTCCACTTT.

This clonotype has at least ten counts. The gene calls are TRBV15 and TRBJ2-1; D is uncertain. This CDR3 has 13 amino acids. V gave up 0 bases and J gave up 9 bases, with 9 bases separating them. The germline V gene encodes CDR1 LNHNV and CDR2 YYDKDF (reference sequence). The CDR3 sequence is CATSRDRVREQFF. For the CDR3, the DNA is TGTGCCACCAGCAGAGATCGGGTTCGTGAGCAGTTCTTC.

The sample holds many counts of this clonotype. The V gene is TRBV29-1, the J gene TRBJ1-1, with 9 nucleotides matching TRBD1. The germline CDR1 and CDR2 sequences are SQVTM and ANQGSEA. This CDR3 has 13 amino acids. V lost 4 bases, J lost 4 bases, and 4 bases stayed unmatched. The DNA of the CDR3 is TGCAGCGTTGCCGACAGGGGGATCACTGAAGCTTTCTTT. Amino acid sequence: CSVADRGITEAFF.

This clonotype came up many times. V gene TRBV29-1 combines with J gene TRBJ1-4; no definite D call. CDR1 and CDR2 from the germline V gene are SQVTM and ANQGSEA. This CDR3 is built from 15 residues. Trimming cost V 1 base and J 0 bases, with 9 bases left between them. The DNA of the CDR3 is TGCAGCGTTGAAGGTGTGCGGTCAACTAATGAAAAACTGTTTTTT. This gives the protein CSVEGVRSTNEKLFF.

This clonotype was seen ten or more times. The chain uses TRBV27 and TRBJ2-2; perhaps D is TRBD1 or TRBD2 (6 bases each). CDR3 size: 14 residues. CDR1 is MNHEY and CDR2 is SMNVEV in the germline V gene (reference sequence). V was clipped by 0 bases and J by 7 bases, with 9 bases between them. CDR3 protein: CASSLSEGGGELFF. The DNA for the CDR3 is TGTGCCAGCAGTTTATCTGAGGGGGGCGGGGAGCTGTTTTTT.

This clonotype was observed many times. The CDR3 bases are TGTGCCTGGAGTGAATACCCAGGGTCGGGGCAGTTCTTC. The encoded protein is CAWSEYPGSGQFF. The rearrangement joins TRBV30 to TRBJ2-1; a weak D match, TRBD1 (5 bases). CDR1 GTSNPN and CDR2 SVGIG come from the germline V gene (reference sequence). This CDR3 region has 13 residues. With 1 base removed from V and 12 bases from J, the gap between germline ends came to 16 bases. Filled out from reference TRBV30 and TRBJ2-1, the complete variable domain reads SQTIHQWPATLVQPVGSPLSLECTVEGTSNPNLYWYRQAAGRGLQLLFYSVGIGQISSEVPQNLSASRPQDRQFILSSKKLLLSDSGFYLCAWSEYPGSGQFFGPGTRLTVL.

The sample holds many counts of this clonotype. The chain links TRBV11-3 to TRBJ1-2, with TRBD1 identical over 9 bases. The length of the CDR3 is 14 residues. The germline gives CDR1 SGHNT, CDR2 YENEEA. The trim removed 5 bases at V and 7 bases at J, leaving 8 bases unmatched. DNA for the CDR3: TGTGCCAGCAGCGGGGGGGACAGGGCCTCTGGCTACACCTTC. Its translation: CASSGGDRASGYTF.

This clonotype occurred many times. CDR3 in amino acids: CASSIRDGRYNEQFF. DNA of the CDR3: TGTGCCAGCAGTATAAGGGACGGCAGATACAATGAGCAGTTCTTC. V is TRBV11-2 and J is TRBJ2-1; the D call may be TRBD1 or TRBD2 (5 bases each). V lost 6 bases to trimming and J lost 4 bases, with 16 bases between them. CDR1 and CDR2 (germline): SGHAT, FQNNGV. The CDR3 totals 15 residues.

This clonotype was observed a single time. Its ends do not fully match the called genes, so a read error is possible. V usage is TRBV5-1 and J usage is TRBJ1-1; 10 bases match TRBD1. CDR1 is SGHRS and CDR2 is YFSETQ in the germline V gene. This CDR3 comprises 17 residues. The CDR3 sequence: CASRLDRGVGGNTEAFF. In DNA form, the CDR3 reads TGCGCCAGCAGGTTGGACAGGGGGGTTGGCGGCAACACTGAAGCTTTCTTT.

The V gene is TRBV19, the J gene TRBJ1-5; weak D call: TRBD1 (5 bases). The V end was cut by 7 bases, the J end by 1 base, with 14 bases between. The CDR3 has 15 amino acids. Germline-derived CDR1 and CDR2 are LNHDA and SQIVND (reference sequence). DNA for the CDR3: TGTGCCAGTACATGGAGGGGCTCAAGCAATCAGCCCCAGCATTTT. Protein sequence: CASTWRGSSNQPQHF.

This clonotype was found a few times. The chain recombines TRBV7-9 with TRBJ1-6; 9 nucleotides line up with TRBD1. The CDR3 has 15 residues. With V trimmed by 6 bases and J by 7 bases, 7 bases remained unmatched. Germline V CDR1 and CDR2: SEHNR, FQNEAQ (reference sequence). The DNA of the CDR3 is TGTGCCAGCAGGGAACAGGGGGCGCAAAATTCACCCCTCCACTTT. Translation: CASREQGAQNSPLHF.

V is TRBV11-3 and J is TRBJ2-1, with D possibly being TRBD2 (6 bases). The germline gives CDR1 SGHNT, CDR2 YENEEA. Trimming took off 5 bases at V and 7 bases at J, with 18 bases between the two ends. The CDR3 has 15 residues. CDR3 sequence (DNA): TGTGCCAGCAGCCCACCGGGACTCCCGGGTAATGAGCAGTTCTTC. The encoded protein is CASSPPGLPGNEQFF.

This clonotype appeared many times. V and J are TRBV2 and TRBJ2-7; D is possibly TRBD2 (6 bases). Trimming stripped 6 bases from V and 4 bases from J, with 16 bases between. Germline CDR1 reads SNHLY; CDR2 reads FYNNEI. CDR3 length: 14 amino acids. The DNA for the CDR3 is TGTGCCAGCAGAACCGGGACTGGGAATTACGAGCAGTACTTC. Its protein product is CASRTGTGNYEQYF.

This clonotype has a count of ten or more. The chain links TRBV11-2 to TRBJ2-2, with 8 nucleotides matching TRBD2. The CDR3 is made up of 16 amino acids. The germline gives CDR1 SGHAT, CDR2 FQNNGV. With V trimmed by 5 bases and J by 6 bases, 11 bases remained unmatched. CDR3 nucleotides: TGTGCCAGCAGCCCATTGCCGGCGGGAGGCCCCGGGGAGCTGTTTTTT. Protein: CASSPLPAGGPGELFF.

This clonotype occurred many times. V is TRBV19 and J is TRBJ2-3, with 8 nucleotides matching TRBD1. Germline CDR1 and CDR2: LNHDA and SQIVND (reference sequence). The junction had 7 bases not matched to a gene; V was cut back by 5 bases and J by 6 bases. The CDR3 runs to 14 residues. The CDR3 DNA is TGTGCCAGTAGTGACTGGACAGGGCGTGATACGCAGTATTTT. It specifies CASSDWTGRDTQYF.

The V gene is TRBV7-3, the J gene TRBJ2-5; the match to TRBD2 covers 14 bases. The CDR3 is 17 residues long. Germline lookup yields CDR1 SGHTA and CDR2 FQGTGA. J gave up 5 bases and V 1 base, and 6 bases lay outside the gene matches. CDR3 nucleotides: TGTGCCAGCAGCTTAATTGGGACTAGCGGGAGAGGGGAGACCCAGTACTTC. Residues: CASSLIGTSGRGETQYF.

This clonotype was observed at least ten times. The chain combines TRBV20-1 with TRBJ1-1; 10 bases fit TRBD1. Germline CDR1 reads DFQATT; CDR2 reads SNEGSKA (reference sequence). V was pared by 5 bases and J by 10 bases, with 16 bases of the junction left unmatched. The CDR3 is 15 residues long. DNA of the CDR3: TGCAGTGCTTCCGGGACAGGGGTTATAGACCTGATAGCTTTCTTT. Translation gives CSASGTGVIDLIAFF.